The table lists the clone carrying this T cell receptor (beta chain) with many counts. With 4 bases removed from V and 6 bases from J, the gap between germline ends came to 16 bases. Germline V gene lookup returns CDR1 SGHNT and CDR2 YYREEE (reference sequence). The CDR3 runs to 15 residues. This specimen comes from a study of patients and donors after allogeneic stem cell transplantation. MiXCR, run by TCRdb on the RT-PCR reads, gives a single entry per CDR3 protein. This sample carries fewer than 95,000 distinct CDR3 sequences, around 5% of them seen once, and the ten largest clones take 2% to 3%. The chain links TRBV5-4 to TRBJ1-4; D not resolved. Sequenced input: blood, either unsorted or a sorted T cell fraction (not recorded which). The origin of this receptor is a human donor who was either an allogeneic HSCT recipient or a stem cell or donor lymphocyte infusion donor (not recorded which). It is not recorded whose cells these are; they may come from a transplant donor. The CDR3 DNA sequence: TGTGCCAGCAGCCCCTCTAGTCGACATGATGAAAAACTGTTTTTT. Its protein is CASSPSSRHDEKLFF.